The 22 T cell receptor beta chains below were found in one sample sequenced in a study of cytomegalovirus exposure and HLA in healthy donors. Amplification used 60 Vbeta primers and 13 Jbeta primers. The table came from immunoSEQ multiplex PCR; TCRdb's copy has only in-frame clones and leaves some out. The sample has about 140,000 clones; 60% to 85% are singletons. The sample consisted of PBMCs. These receptors all stem from a man aged 35-49 years in good health and CMV-seronegative.

This clone came up a few times. The chain couples TRBV5-4 to TRBJ2-3; 15 bases fit TRBD2. V was pared by 4 bases and J by 3 bases, with 3 bases of the junction left unmatched. Germline lookup yields CDR1 SGHNT and CDR2 YYREEE (reference sequence). The CDR3 runs to 16 residues. CDR3 in amino acids: CASSPGLAGGTDTQYF. The CDR3 DNA is TGTGCCAGCAGCCCTGGACTAGCGGGAGGGACAGATACGCAGTATTTT.

In its sample, this clone was seen a few times. The V and J genes are TRBV6-5 and TRBJ2-7; TRBD2 matches 7 bases. Germline V gives CDR1 MNHEY, CDR2 SVGAGI. J gave up 2 bases and V 8 bases, and 12 bases lay outside the gene matches. This CDR3 contains 15 residues. CDR3 nucleotide sequence: TGTGCCAGCCTATCTTTGAGCGGGAAGCCCTACGAGCAGTACTTC. Its protein is CASLSLSGKPYEQYF.

The CDR3 spells CASSMWGTSGSYEQYF. The CDR3 coding sequence is TGTGCCAGTAGTATGTGGGGGACTAGCGGGTCCTACGAGCAGTACTTC. The chain uses TRBV19 and TRBJ2-7; TRBD2 matches 12 bases. Germline V gives CDR1 LNHDA, CDR2 SQIVND (reference sequence). The V segment lost 3 bases and the J segment 1 base; nucleotides outside the gene matches: 4. This CDR3 has 16 residues. Full variable domain (rest looked up from reference TRBV19 and TRBJ2-7): DGGITQSPKYLFRKEGQNVTLSCEQNLNHDAMYWYRQDPGQGLRLIYYSQIVNDFQKGDIAEGYSVSREKKESFPLTVTSAQKNPTAFYLCASSMWGTSGSYEQYFGPGTRLTVT.

The genes are TRBV5-4 and TRBJ2-5; the D is unclear. The V end lost 2 bases, the J end lost 4 bases, and 3 bases lay between the germline ends. CDR1 is SGHNT and CDR2 is YYREEE in the germline V gene (reference sequence). This CDR3 region has 11 residues. The CDR3 DNA reads as TGTGCCAGCAGCTTCCGAGAGACCCAGTACTTC. Translated, it gives CASSFRETQYF.

The chain couples TRBV7-8 to TRBJ2-7; TRBD1 agrees at 11 bases. The CDR3 has 16 residues. Germline values: CDR1 SGHVS, CDR2 FQNEAQ. V was clipped by 3 bases and J by 0 bases; unmatched bases: 4. CDR3 coding DNA: TGTGCCAGCAGCTTGACCGGGACAGGGGGCTCCTACGAGCAGTACTTC. This gives the protein CASSLTGTGGSYEQYF.

The chain carries TRBV2 and TRBJ2-1; 7 positions match TRBD1. This CDR3 has 13 residues. Germline CDR1 and CDR2: SNHLY and FYNNEI. V was pared by 5 bases and J by 3 bases, with 1 base of the junction left unmatched. CDR3 residues: CASSRDSYNEQFF. Written as DNA, the CDR3 is TGTGCCAGCAGTAGGGACAGCTACAATGAGCAGTTCTTC.

J is TRBJ2-3 and V is TRBV5-4; 8 nucleotides align to TRBD2. CDR1 is SGHNT and CDR2 is YYREEE in the germline V gene (reference sequence). The CDR3 is 16 residues long. V shed 1 base and J 3 bases; nucleotides not matched to a gene: 7. The CDR3 reads CASSLLASGGTDTQYF. DNA of the CDR3: TGTGCCAGCAGCTTGCTCGCCAGCGGGGGTACAGATACGCAGTATTTT.

The chain is built from TRBV7-2 and TRBJ2-7; 13 nucleotides agree with TRBD2. The CDR3 length is 17 residues. V shed 3 bases and J 3 bases; nucleotides not matched to a gene: 8. Looked up from germline, CDR1 is SGHTA and CDR2 is FQGNSA. CDR3 in amino acids: CASSFYGLAGVGYEQYF. CDR3 nucleotides: TGTGCCAGCAGCTTTTACGGACTAGCGGGAGTTGGCTACGAGCAGTACTTC.

The J gene is TRBJ1-6, the V gene TRBV6-1, with 9 nucleotides matching TRBD1. The CDR3 spans 14 residues. Germline V lookup: CDR1 MNHNS, CDR2 SASEGT. V shed 6 bases, J shed 10 bases, and the junction held 7 bases outside the gene matches. CDR3 coding DNA: TGTGCCAGCAGGGACGGGACAGGGAGATCACCCCTCCACTTT. This codes for CASRDGTGRSPLHF.

The chain has TRBV27 and TRBJ2-5; weak D call: TRBD1 (6 bases). The end of the DNA aligns better with TRBJ2-7, so the J call may be wrong. Germline CDR1 reads MNHEY; CDR2 reads SMNVEV (reference sequence). This CDR3 comprises 16 residues. The CDR3 DNA reads TGTGCCAGCAGTTTTCTCAGAGAAGGGGGTCTCTACGAGCAGTACTTC. Its protein product is CASSFLREGGLYEQYF.

This clone was observed a single time. The genes are TRBV4-3 and TRBJ2-7; TRBD2 agrees at 7 bases. CDR1 and CDR2 (germline): LGHNA, YSLEER. V lost 0 bases to trimming and J lost 5 bases; unmatched junction nucleotides: 4. The CDR3 has 14 residues. Here the CDR3 reads CASSQDLAGDEQYF. For the CDR3, the DNA is TGCGCCAGCAGCCAAGATTTGGCGGGGGACGAGCAGTACTTC.

This clone was seen a handful of times. This chain connects TRBV10-3 to TRBJ2-3; 9 nucleotides match TRBD2. This CDR3 contains 17 residues. Germline V gene lookup returns CDR1 ENHRY and CDR2 SYGVKD. V was pared by 2 bases and J by 0 bases, with 6 bases of the junction left unmatched. For the CDR3, the DNA is TGTGCCATCAGTGAGGGGGTAGCGGGGGCTAGCACAGATACGCAGTATTTT. This sequence encodes CAISEGVAGASTDTQYF.

This chain uses TRBV27 with TRBJ1-4; 7 nucleotides agree with TRBD1. The CDR3 is 14 amino acids. V lost 4 bases to trimming and J lost 2 bases; unmatched junction nucleotides: 1. The germline gives CDR1 MNHEY, CDR2 SMNVEV (reference sequence). The CDR3 here is CASSSRGTNEKLFF. The CDR3 DNA is TGTGCCAGCAGTTCCAGGGGGACTAATGAAAAACTGTTTTTT.

The rearrangement uses TRBV7-2 and TRBJ2-1, with 9 bases aligning to TRBD2. The V gene end was trimmed by 3 bases and the J gene end by 1 base; junction bases not matched to a gene: 4. CDR1 and CDR2 (germline): SGHTA, FQGNSA. The CDR3 has 16 residues. CDR3 residues: CASSFFAGGSYNEQFF. The DNA of the CDR3 is TGTGCCAGCAGCTTTTTTGCGGGAGGGTCCTACAATGAGCAGTTCTTC.

This sequence joins TRBV7-9 and TRBJ2-1; a possible D gene is TRBD2 (5 bases). CDR3 length: 17 residues. The germline V and J ends were trimmed by 2 bases and 0 bases, with 14 bases remaining between them. Per the germline V gene, CDR1 is SEHNR and CDR2 is FQNEAQ (reference sequence). The CDR3 protein is CASSLHQGRTSYNEQFF. DNA for the CDR3: TGTGCCAGCAGCTTACACCAAGGGAGAACCTCCTACAATGAGCAGTTCTTC.

The chain carries TRBV21-1 and TRBJ2-3; the listed D gene, TRBD2, was not tested against the DNA. TRBV21-1 corresponds to a pseudogene. The CDR3 sequence is 15 residues long. In DNA form, the CDR3 reads TGTGCCAGCAGCAAAACCCGGACTTACACAGATACGCAGTATTTT. It translates to CASSKTRTYTDTQYF.

The chain uses TRBV28 and TRBJ2-7; TRBD2 is a possible D gene (5 bases). This CDR3 has 16 residues. Deletions cut 5 bases from V and 0 bases from J, with 17 bases between. CDR1 and CDR2 (germline): MDHEN, SYDVKM. The CDR3 region is CASSPLPLRVSYEQYF. CDR3 in DNA: TGTGCCAGCAGTCCCCTCCCCCTGCGGGTCTCCTACGAGCAGTACTTC.

The J gene is TRBJ1-1, the V gene TRBV5-1; D perhaps matches TRBD1 (6 bases). Looked up from germline, CDR1 is SGHRS and CDR2 is YFSETQ. V lost 0 bases and J 0 bases, leaving 15 bases between the germline ends. The CDR3 sequence is 17 residues long. The CDR3 spells CASSLETGYGMNTEAFF. The CDR3 DNA reads as TGCGCCAGCAGCTTGGAAACAGGGTACGGGATGAACACTGAAGCTTTCTTT.

About this clone: This specimen includes other DNA sequences encoding the same CDR3. The gene calls are TRBV28 and TRBJ1-1; D gene uncertain. V was clipped by 1 base and J by 1 base, with 4 bases between them. The CDR3 runs to 13 residues. Germline assignment: CDR1 MDHEN and CDR2 SYDVKM. DNA of the CDR3: TGTGCCAGCAGTTTATCGGGGAACACTGAAGCTTTCTTT. Its translation: CASSLSGNTEAFF.

V usage is TRBV11-2 and J usage is TRBJ2-3, with D tentatively TRBD2 (6 bases). CDR1 is SGHAT and CDR2 is FQNNGV in the germline V gene. Between the trimmed V and J ends, which lost 5 bases and 0 bases, there was a span of 12 bases. The CDR3 is 15 residues long. The CDR3 DNA is TGTGCCAGCAGCCCTGGCGGGACGAGCACAGATACGCAGTATTTT. Encoded protein: CASSPGGTSTDTQYF.

The chain couples TRBV30 to TRBJ2-1, with D tentatively TRBD1 (6 bases). V was cut by 6 bases and J by 2 bases, with 17 bases left in between. The germline CDR1 and CDR2 sequences are GTSNPN and SVGIG (reference sequence). This CDR3 spans 15 amino acids. The DNA of the CDR3 is TGTGCCTGCCCCGGGGTACAGGGACCCTACAATGAGCAGTTCTTC. This encodes CACPGVQGPYNEQFF.

The chain employs TRBV6-1 and TRBJ2-5, with 9 positions matching TRBD1. The germline gives CDR1 MNHNS, CDR2 SASEGT. The length of the CDR3 is 14 residues. After removal of 5 bases from V and 11 bases from J, the junction contained 12 bases not matched to a gene. CDR3 amino acids: CASSRTGEGGEQYF. In DNA, the CDR3 is TGTGCCAGCAGTCGGACAGGGGAAGGTGGGGAGCAGTACTTC.